The 29 T cell receptor beta chains below were found in one sample sequenced in a study of blood T cell repertoires in COVID-19. Some clones are missing from TCRdb's copy, which holds only in-frame ones; the method was immunoSEQ multiplex PCR. This table has more than 95,000 clones, roughly four fifths appearing once. Sequenced sample: peripheral blood. The receptors derive from a man in his sixties with acute or convalescent COVID-19.

This rearrangement joins TRBV27 to TRBJ2-1, with D maybe TRBD2 (6 bases). The CDR3 has 18 residues. V was clipped by 2 bases and J by 6 bases, with 23 bases between them. Germline loops: CDR1 MNHEY, CDR2 SMNVEV (reference sequence). The chain's CDR3 is CASSLSLGRLVGSNEQFF. As DNA, the CDR3 is TGTGCCAGCAGTTTAAGTCTGGGGAGACTAGTCGGCTCCAATGAGCAGTTCTTC.

This clone was counted once. The chain employs TRBV19 and TRBJ1-2; 8 nucleotides match TRBD1. CDR3 length: 13 residues. J gave up 2 bases and V 10 bases, and 6 bases lay outside the gene matches. Germline CDR1 LNHDA, CDR2 SQIVND (reference sequence). In DNA, the CDR3 is TGTGCCACCCAGGACAGGGAGAACTATGGCTACACCTTC. This gives the protein CATQDRENYGYTF.

The chain has TRBV5-4 and TRBJ2-1; possible D gene TRBD1, 5 bases. CDR3 length: 13 amino acids. Germline V gives CDR1 SGHNT, CDR2 YYREEE (reference sequence). Deletions cut 4 bases from V and 8 bases from J, with 13 bases between. The DNA for the CDR3 is TGTGCCAGCAGCGGTGGACATTCAGATGAGCAGTTCTTC. Residues: CASSGGHSDEQFF. The full variable domain, in which reference TRBV5-4 and TRBJ2-1 provide the parts outside the CDR3, is ETGVTQSPTHLIKTRGQQVTLRCSSQSGHNTVSWYQQALGQGPQFIFQYYREEENGRGNFPPRFSGLQFPNYSSELNVNALELDDSALYLCASSGGHSDEQFFGPGTRLTVL.

The chain recombines TRBV28 with TRBJ1-6, with 9 positions matching TRBD1. Per the germline V gene, CDR1 is MDHEN and CDR2 is SYDVKM. V lost 8 bases, J lost 10 bases, and 12 bases stayed unmatched. CDR3 length: 15 residues. The chain's CDR3 is CASHTRDRVWSPLHF. CDR3 coding DNA: TGTGCCAGCCATACGAGGGACAGGGTATGGTCACCCCTCCACTTT.

CDR3 nucleotides: TGTGCCAGCAGTTCAGGGGGGAGGAACACTGAAGCTTTCTTT. It yields the protein CASSSGGRNTEAFF. The chain has TRBV28 and TRBJ1-1; the match to TRBD1 covers 7 bases. The junction had 3 bases not matched to a gene; V was cut back by 4 bases and J by 1 base. The CDR3 covers 14 residues. CDR1 MDHEN and CDR2 SYDVKM come from the germline V gene.

The genes are TRBV4-2 and TRBJ2-7; no definite D call. Between the trimmed V and J ends, which lost 1 base and 3 bases, there was a span of 19 bases. CDR1 LGHNA and CDR2 YNFKEQ come from the germline V gene. This CDR3 is 17 amino acids long. In DNA form, the CDR3 reads TGTGCCAGCAGCCAAGCGCTAGTTGGAACGGTGTACTACGAGCAGTACTTC. Translation: CASSQALVGTVYYEQYF.

The V call is TRBV29-1, the J call TRBJ2-2; possibly TRBD1 for D (6 bases). Trimming removed 4 bases at V and 4 bases at J, with 10 bases between. Germline values: CDR1 SQVTM, CDR2 ANQGSEA. The CDR3 extends over 13 amino acids. DNA for the CDR3: TGCAGCGTTGGGACAGCCAGCACCGGGGAGCTGTTTTTT. Encoded protein: CSVGTASTGELFF.

This clone was found a few times. The genes are TRBV27 and TRBJ1-5, with TRBD1 matching 7 bases. Per germline, CDR1 MNHEY and CDR2 SMNVEV (reference sequence). This CDR3 is 15 amino acids long. V lost 5 bases and J lost 5; bases outside the gene matches: 9. In DNA, the CDR3 is TGTGCCAGCAGTCGAACTCGGGACAGTTATCAGCCCCAGCATTTT. Translating gives CASSRTRDSYQPQHF.

This chain links TRBV12-3 or TRBV12-4 with TRBJ1-2, with D hard to call. CDR3 length equals 13 residues. The germline V and J ends were trimmed by 3 bases and 8 bases, with 13 bases remaining between them. CDR3 nucleotides: TGTGCCAGCAGTTTCGCTCATTCTAGGGGCTACACCTTC. Its protein is CASSFAHSRGYTF.

The chain links TRBV30 to TRBJ1-1, with TRBD1 matching over 7 bases. The CDR3 extends over 16 amino acids. V dropped 5 bases and J dropped 0; count of bases not matched to a gene: 12. Germline CDR1 reads GTSNPN; CDR2 reads SVGIG (reference sequence). The CDR3 reads CAWDREGDLMNTEAFF. CDR3 bases: TGTGCCTGGGACAGGGAGGGTGACCTAATGAACACTGAAGCTTTCTTT. Full variable domain (remainder filled in from reference TRBV30 and TRBJ1-1): SQTIHQWPATLVQPVGSPLSLECTVEGTSNPNLYWYRQAAGRGLQLLFYSVGIGQISSEVPQNLSASRPQDRQFILSSKKLLLSDSGFYLCAWDREGDLMNTEAFFGQGTRLTVV.

V is TRBV19 and J is TRBJ2-1; a weak D match, TRBD2 (6 bases). Germline CDR1 LNHDA, CDR2 SQIVND (reference sequence). CDR3 length: 12 residues. V was shortened by 5 bases and J by 10 bases, with 12 bases between the two germline ends. CDR3 region: CASSDVAEEQFF. CDR3 sequence (DNA): TGTGCCAGTAGTGATGTAGCGGAGGAGCAGTTCTTC.

The chain couples TRBV6-1 to TRBJ2-3; no definite D call. The CDR3 has 14 residues. Germline assignment: CDR1 MNHNS and CDR2 SASEGT. Trimming shortened V by 2 bases and J by 5 bases, and 11 bases separated the two germline ends. CDR3 coding DNA: TGTGCCAGCAGTGAAAACCCCCCGGGAGATACGCAGTATTTT. It is translated as CASSENPPGDTQYF.

Worth noting for this clone: This sample also contains other DNA sequences that code for the same CDR3. The V call is TRBV27, the J call TRBJ2-1; D possibly corresponds to TRBD2 (6 bases). The germline V gene has CDR1 MNHEY and CDR2 SMNVEV (reference sequence). The length of the CDR3 is 16 residues. Trimming removed 0 bases from V and 0 bases from J, with 9 bases in between. The CDR3 loop reads CASSLSGGSSYNEQFF. The CDR3 nucleotides are TGTGCCAGCAGTTTATCTGGAGGGAGCTCCTACAATGAGCAGTTCTTC.

J is TRBJ2-5 and V is TRBV9; 7 positions match TRBD2. The trim removed 0 bases at V and 5 bases at J, leaving 7 bases unmatched. The germline CDR1 and CDR2 sequences are SGDLS and YYNGEE. This CDR3 has 15 residues. CDR3: CASSVVGGSGETQYF. In nucleotides, the CDR3 is TGTGCCAGCAGCGTAGTAGGCGGGAGTGGCGAGACCCAGTACTTC.

This sequence joins TRBV27 and TRBJ2-7; 7 bases are a match to TRBD1. V was pared by 5 bases and J by 6 bases, with 10 bases of the junction left unmatched. This CDR3 spans 14 amino acids. Germline CDR1 MNHEY, CDR2 SMNVEV (reference sequence). In nucleotides, the CDR3 is TGTGCCAGCAGTCCCACAGGGGTCCCTATCGAGCAGTACTTC. Translated, it gives CASSPTGVPIEQYF.

The chain carries TRBV9 and TRBJ2-1; 7 bases align to TRBD2. With V trimmed by 2 bases and J by 3 bases, 2 bases remained unmatched. The CDR3 runs to 14 residues. Germline V gene sequence: CDR1 SGDLS, CDR2 YYNGEE. This CDR3 reads CASSVLADYNEQFF. For the CDR3, the DNA is TGTGCCAGCAGCGTGCTAGCGGACTACAATGAGCAGTTCTTC.

V gene TRBV18 combines with J gene TRBJ2-5; TRBD2 agrees at 14 bases. This CDR3 has 17 amino acids. Germline CDR1 KGHSH, CDR2 LQKENI. Trimming took 3 bases from V and 2 from J; bases not matched to a gene: 5. This CDR3 is CASSPRLAGGGQETQYF. The CDR3 DNA follows: TGTGCCAGCTCACCCCGACTAGCGGGAGGGGGACAAGAGACCCAGTACTTC.

The rearrangement uses TRBV14 and TRBJ2-1; 8 bases map to TRBD2. Unmatched junction bases numbered 5, after V lost 3 bases and J lost 4 bases. The CDR3 extends over 15 amino acids. The germline CDR1 and CDR2 sequences are SGHDN and FVKESK. CDR3 protein: CASSQSREVYNEQFF. As DNA, the CDR3 is TGTGCCAGCAGCCAGTCGCGGGAGGTTTACAATGAGCAGTTCTTC.

The gene calls are TRBV28 and TRBJ1-1, with a tentative D call TRBD1 (5 bases). Trimming removed 7 bases at V and 5 bases at J, with 26 bases between. CDR1 and CDR2 from the germline V gene are MDHEN and SYDVKM. CDR3 length: 17 residues. Here the CDR3 DNA reads TGTGCCAGCACAGAATACTGGACACGCACCCGGGGGACTGAAGCTTTCTTT. Amino acids: CASTEYWTRTRGTEAFF.

The chain recombines TRBV27 with TRBJ2-2, with D possibly matching TRBD2 (6 bases). The V gene's germline CDR1 is MNHEY and CDR2 SMNVEV (reference sequence). V shed 4 bases and J shed 5 bases, with 14 bases lying between them. This CDR3 region has 15 residues. The CDR3 sequence: CASSYVGSGTGELFF. CDR3 DNA: TGTGCCAGCAGTTATGTCGGGAGTGGTACCGGGGAGCTGTTTTTT.

The chain uses TRBV14 and TRBJ2-5; D gene unclear. The CDR3 sequence is 13 residues long. The germline V gene has CDR1 SGHDN and CDR2 FVKESK. The germline V and J ends were trimmed by 1 base and 4 bases, with 7 bases remaining between them. In DNA form, the CDR3 reads TGTGCCAGCAGCCAAGCCCTTAGAGAGACCCAGTACTTC. As protein: CASSQALRETQYF.

The genes are TRBV6-5 and TRBJ2-1, with a weak D call TRBD2 (5 bases). The V gene's germline CDR1 is MNHEY and CDR2 SVGAGI. V lost 6 bases to trimming and J lost 2 bases, with 8 bases between them. This CDR3 spans 13 amino acids. The CDR3 here is CASSVLAYNEQFF. The CDR3 DNA reads as TGTGCCAGCAGCGTACTAGCCTACAATGAGCAGTTCTTC.

The chain couples TRBV28 to TRBJ2-2; perhaps TRBD1 as D (5 bases). Germline V lookup: CDR1 MDHEN, CDR2 SYDVKM. The CDR3 contains 15 residues. V gave up 2 bases and J gave up 7 bases, with 14 bases separating them. The CDR3 DNA reads as TGTGCCAGCAGTTTACACGGCAGGGTTGGCGGGGAGCTGTTTTTT. It translates to CASSLHGRVGGELFF.

The rearrangement links TRBV7-2 to TRBJ2-1, with 9 bases lining up with TRBD2. The CDR3 has 16 residues. The V gene's germline CDR1 is SGHTA and CDR2 FQGNSA. The V segment lost 1 base and the J segment 8 bases; nucleotides outside the gene matches: 9. In DNA, the CDR3 is TGTGCCAGCAGCTTAGTGTTGGCTAGCGGGAAATATGAGCAGTTCTTC. It encodes CASSLVLASGKYEQFF.

The chain joins TRBV28 to TRBJ1-2; TRBD1 is a possible D gene (5 bases). This CDR3 is built from 14 residues. Germline values: CDR1 MDHEN, CDR2 SYDVKM. V was shortened by 7 bases and J by 7 bases, with 19 bases between the two germline ends. As DNA, the CDR3 is TGTGCCAGCATCACATATGGAGGGGAGGGTGGCTACACCTTC. It encodes CASITYGGEGGYTF.

The chain carries TRBV21-1 and TRBJ1-2. TRBV21-1 is a pseudogene segment. The CDR3 runs to 13 residues. In DNA form, the CDR3 reads TGTGCCAGCCGAAGGGGAGGGTTCTATGGCTACACCTTC. Translated: CASRRGGFYGYTF.

The chain carries TRBV3-1 (or the pseudogene TRBV3-2) and TRBJ1-2, with 8 bases identical to TRBD1. Germline values: CDR1 LGHDT, CDR2 YNNKEL (reference sequence). V was clipped by 1 base and J by 6 bases; unmatched bases: 1. This CDR3 region has 13 residues. CDR3 protein: CASSQAQGDGYTF. The CDR3 nucleotides are TGTGCCAGCAGCCAAGCACAGGGGGATGGCTACACCTTC.

This clone is labeled medium-sized (0.01 to 0.1%). This sample also contains other DNA sequences that code for the same CDR3. The gene calls are TRBV27 and TRBJ2-1; 11 bases fit TRBD2. The CDR3 is made up of 15 amino acids. From germline, CDR1 is MNHEY and CDR2 SMNVEV (reference sequence). V lost 4 bases and J lost 4; bases outside the gene matches: 3. CDR3 in amino acids: CASSSTSGSYNEQFF. The CDR3 DNA reads TGTGCCAGCAGTTCTACTAGCGGGAGTTACAATGAGCAGTTCTTC.

The V and J genes are TRBV3-1 (or the pseudogene TRBV3-2) and TRBJ1-5; the D is unclear. The V gene's germline CDR1 is LGHDT and CDR2 YNNKEL (reference sequence). V was trimmed by 4 bases and J by 6 bases, leaving 7 bases between them. The CDR3 has 12 amino acids. The CDR3, as DNA: TGTGCCAGCAGCCTATCAGGTCAGCCCCAGCATTTT. It specifies CASSLSGQPQHF.